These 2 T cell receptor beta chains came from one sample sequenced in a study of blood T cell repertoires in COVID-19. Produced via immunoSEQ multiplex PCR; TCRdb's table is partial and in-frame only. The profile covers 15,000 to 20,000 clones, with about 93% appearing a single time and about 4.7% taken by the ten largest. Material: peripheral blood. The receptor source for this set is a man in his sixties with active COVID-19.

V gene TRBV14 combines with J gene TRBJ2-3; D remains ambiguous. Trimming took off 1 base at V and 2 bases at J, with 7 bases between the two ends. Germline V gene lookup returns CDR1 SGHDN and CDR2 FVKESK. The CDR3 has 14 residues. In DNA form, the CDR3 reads TGTGCCAGCAGCCAAGTGGTAGCCACAGATACGCAGTATTTT. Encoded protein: CASSQVVATDTQYF. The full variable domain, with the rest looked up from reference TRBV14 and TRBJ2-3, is EAGVTQFPSHSVIEKGQTVTLRCDPISGHDNLYWYRRVMGKEIKFLLHFVKESKQDESGMPNNRFLAERTGGTYSTLKVQPAELEDSGVYFCASSQVVATDTQYFGPGTRLTVL.

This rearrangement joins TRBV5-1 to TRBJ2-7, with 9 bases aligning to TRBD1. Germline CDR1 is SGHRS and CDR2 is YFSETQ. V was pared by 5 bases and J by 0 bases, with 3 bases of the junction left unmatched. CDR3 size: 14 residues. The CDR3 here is CASSGTGSSYEQYF. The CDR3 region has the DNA TGCGCCAGCAGTGGGACAGGGAGCTCCTACGAGCAGTACTTC.